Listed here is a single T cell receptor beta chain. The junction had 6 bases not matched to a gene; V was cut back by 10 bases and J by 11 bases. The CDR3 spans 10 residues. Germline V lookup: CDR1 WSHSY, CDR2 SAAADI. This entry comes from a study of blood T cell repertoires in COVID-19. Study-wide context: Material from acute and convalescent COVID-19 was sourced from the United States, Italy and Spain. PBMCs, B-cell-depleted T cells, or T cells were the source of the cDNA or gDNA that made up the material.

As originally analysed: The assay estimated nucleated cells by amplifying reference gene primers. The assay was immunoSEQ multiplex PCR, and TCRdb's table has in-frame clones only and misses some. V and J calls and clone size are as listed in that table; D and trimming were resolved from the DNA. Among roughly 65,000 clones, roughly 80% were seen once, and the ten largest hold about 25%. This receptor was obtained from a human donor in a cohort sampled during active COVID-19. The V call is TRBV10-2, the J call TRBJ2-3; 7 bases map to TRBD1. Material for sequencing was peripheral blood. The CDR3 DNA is TGCGCCACCAGACAGGGCTTGCAGTATTTT. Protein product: CATRQGLQYF.